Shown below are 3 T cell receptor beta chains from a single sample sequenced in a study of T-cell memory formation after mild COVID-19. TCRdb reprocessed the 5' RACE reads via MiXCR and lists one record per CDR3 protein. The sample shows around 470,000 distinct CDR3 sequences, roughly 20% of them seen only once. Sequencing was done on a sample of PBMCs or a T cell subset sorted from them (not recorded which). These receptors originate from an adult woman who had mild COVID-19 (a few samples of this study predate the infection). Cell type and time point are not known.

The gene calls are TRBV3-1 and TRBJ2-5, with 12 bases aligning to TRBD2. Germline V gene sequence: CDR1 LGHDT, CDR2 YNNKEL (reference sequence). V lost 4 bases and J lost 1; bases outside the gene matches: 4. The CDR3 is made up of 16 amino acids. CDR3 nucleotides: TGTGCCAGCAGCCCATCTAGCGGGGGGGCCCAAGAGACCCAGTACTTC. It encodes CASSPSSGGAQETQYF.

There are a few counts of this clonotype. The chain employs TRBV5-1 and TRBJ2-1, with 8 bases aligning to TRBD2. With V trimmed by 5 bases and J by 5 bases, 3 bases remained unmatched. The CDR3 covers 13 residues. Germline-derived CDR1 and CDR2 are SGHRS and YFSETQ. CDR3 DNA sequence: TGCGCCAGCAGTTCCGGGGGGGACAATGAGCAGTTCTTC. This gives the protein CASSSGGDNEQFF.

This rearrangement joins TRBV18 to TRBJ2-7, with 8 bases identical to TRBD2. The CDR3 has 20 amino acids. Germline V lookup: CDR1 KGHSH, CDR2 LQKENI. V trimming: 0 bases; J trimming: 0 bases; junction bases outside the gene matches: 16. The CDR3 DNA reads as TGTGCCAGCTCACCACCGGGGCAAGCGGGAGTCGTGGGAAGCTCCTACGAGCAGTACTTC. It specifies CASSPPGQAGVVGSSYEQYF.